This T cell receptor (beta chain) was sequenced during a study of blood T cell repertoires in COVID-19. Background on the study: From the United States, Italy and Spain came samples of acute and convalescent COVID-19. PBMCs, B-cell-depleted T cells, or T cells were the source of the cDNA or gDNA that made up the material.

Concerning this clone itself: At one of its ends the junction is not consistent with the germline gene, which may arise from a read error.

Sequencing used immunoSEQ multiplex PCR; TCRdb keeps in-frame clones, though not all of them. Among roughly 100,000 clones listed, around 90% were seen once. The CDR3 covers 15 residues. Looked up from germline, CDR1 is SGHNT and CDR2 is YYREEE (reference sequence). The gene calls are TRBV5-4 and TRBJ2-3; the match to TRBD1 covers 8 bases. The sequence derives from a man between 45 and 60 years old with active or convalescent COVID-19. What was sequenced was peripheral blood. CDR3 bases: TGTGCCAGCAGGTTGGACAGGGCGAGCACAGATACGCAGTATTTT. Translation gives CASRLDRASTDTQYF.